This is a list of T cell receptor beta chains from one sample in a study of cytomegalovirus exposure and HLA in healthy donors. Generated by immunoSEQ multiplex PCR, the TCRdb table keeps only in-frame clones and is missing some. Among approximately 88,000 clones listed, more than 60% were seen once. The sequenced sample consisted of PBMCs. Receptors originate from a middle-aged man in good health and CMV-seropositive. CDR3s include the opening cysteine and the closing phenylalanine or tryptophan. The order of the fields is clone size, D gene, J gene, V gene, CDR3 protein, CDR3 DNA. D genes are given only for firm matches. Clone size is not always given. Where it is, it says once, few, many or a class for expanded clones.

size: NA
D: NA
J: TRBJ1-4
V: TRBV4-3
CDR3: CASSQDGAADNEKLFF
DNA: TGCGCCAGCAGCCAAGATGGGGCAGCCGATAATGAAAAACTGTTTTTT

size: NA
D: NA
J: TRBJ1-1
V: TRBV7-9
CDR3: CASSSHREKDTEAFF
DNA: TGTGCCAGCAGCAGCCACAGGGAAAAGGACACTGAAGCTTTCTTT

size: NA
D: NA
J: TRBJ1-6
V: TRBV28
CDR3: CASSSDLLGHRGFLHF
DNA: TGTGCCAGCAGTTCTGACCTCTTAGGACACCGAGGATTCCTCCACTTT

size: once
D: TRBD2
J: TRBJ2-3
V: TRBV5-8
CDR3: CAGLAGGIYTDTQYF
DNA: TGTGCCGGACTAGCGGGGGGGATTTACACAGATACGCAGTATTTT

size: NA
D: TRBD1
J: TRBJ2-5
V: TRBV5-1
CDR3: CASSIGQGKETQYF
DNA: TGCGCCAGCAGCATCGGACAGGGTAAAGAGACCCAGTACTTC

size: NA
D: TRBD1
J: TRBJ2-7
V: TRBV5-1
CDR3: CASSFSTYGTGKDEQYF
DNA: TGCGCCAGCAGCTTTTCTACCTACGGGACAGGGAAAGACGAGCAGTACTTC

size: NA
D: NA
J: TRBJ2-7
V: TRBV30
CDR3: CALGHPYEQYF
DNA: TGTGCCCTCGGACACCCCTACGAGCAGTACTTC

size: NA
D: TRBD2
J: TRBJ2-1
V: TRBV5-8
CDR3: CASSSRGGVYEQFF
DNA: TGTGCCAGCAGCTCTCGCGGGGGGGTCTATGAGCAGTTCTTC

size: NA
D: TRBD1
J: TRBJ1-4
V: TRBV7-9
CDR3: CASSPDRISTNEKLFF
DNA: TGTGCCAGCAGCCCGGACAGGATCTCAACTAATGAAAAACTGTTTTTT

size: NA
D: NA
J: TRBJ1-5
V: TRBV27
CDR3: CATQTGDRQPQNF
DNA: TGTGCCACCCAGACGGGGGATCGTCAGCCCCAGAATTTT

size: NA
D: TRBD2
J: TRBJ2-3
V: TRBV7-3
CDR3: CASSSLTSGGRDTQYF
DNA: TGTGCCAGCAGCTCTTTGACTAGCGGGGGGAGAGATACGCAGTATTTT

size: NA
D: TRBD1
J: TRBJ1-2
V: TRBV7-9
CDR3: CASSSGQGLSMGYGYTF
DNA: TGTGCCAGCAGCTCCGGACAGGGCTTGTCGATGGGCTATGGCTACACCTTC

size: NA
D: TRBD1
J: TRBJ1-5
V: TRBV7-2
CDR3: CASSTRQGNQPQHF
DNA: TGTGCCAGCAGCACCCGACAGGGGAATCAGCCCCAGCATTTT

size: NA
D: NA
J: TRBJ1-1
V: TRBV2
CDR3: CASSLNTEAFF
DNA: TGTGCCAGCAGTCTTAACACTGAAGCTTTCTTT

size: NA
D: NA
J: TRBJ1-2
V: TRBV30
CDR3: CAESAPGGRAGGYTF
DNA: TGTGCCGAAAGCGCCCCTGGGGGCAGGGCTGGGGGCTACACCTTC

size: NA
D: TRBD1
J: TRBJ1-4
V: TRBV27
CDR3: CASRRTPDRGGEKLFF
DNA: TGTGCCAGCAGGAGAACCCCGGACAGGGGTGGTGAAAAACTGTTTTTT

size: few
D: TRBD1
J: TRBJ1-5
V: TRBV19
CDR3: CASTLRTGDGQPQHF
DNA: TGTGCCAGTACCCTGCGGACAGGGGATGGGCAGCCCCAGCATTTT

size: NA
D: TRBD1
J: TRBJ2-2
V: TRBV14
CDR3: CASSRSGGAGGELFF
DNA: TGTGCCAGCAGCCGATCAGGGGGCGCGGGCGGGGAGCTGTTTTTT

size: NA
D: TRBD1
J: TRBJ1-2
V: TRBV6-5
CDR3: CASTQGVIYGYTF
DNA: TGTGCCAGCACCCAGGGGGTTATCTATGGCTACACCTTC

size: NA
D: TRBD1
J: TRBJ2-6
V: TRBV11-1
CDR3: CASSLTGVNSGANVLTF
DNA: TGTGCCAGCAGCTTGACAGGGGTAAACTCTGGGGCCAACGTCCTGACTTTC

size: NA
D: TRBD2
J: TRBJ2-3
V: TRBV30
CDR3: CAWSVGEGSTDTQYF
DNA: TGTGCCTGGAGTGTGGGGGAGGGTAGCACAGATACGCAGTATTTT

size: NA
D: NA
J: TRBJ2-7
V: TRBV7-2
CDR3: CASSFDSSYEQYF
DNA: TGTGCCAGCAGCTTTGACAGCTCCTACGAGCAGTACTTC

size: NA
D: NA
J: TRBJ1-6
V: TRBV6-5
CDR3: CASSRTAADSPLHF
DNA: TGTGCCAGCAGTAGGACAGCGGCGGATTCACCCCTCCACTTT

size: NA
D: TRBD2
J: TRBJ2-1
V: TRBV4-3
CDR3: CASSQEFRGAYNEQFF
DNA: TGCGCCAGCAGCCAAGAATTCCGGGGGGCCTACAATGAGCAGTTCTTC

size: NA
D: NA
J: TRBJ1-6
V: TRBV30
CDR3: CAWSDTGGNSPLHF
DNA: TGTGCCTGGAGTGATACCGGGGGGAATTCACCCCTCCACTTT

size: NA
D: NA
J: TRBJ1-1
V: TRBV6-4
CDR3: CASSDRGGLNTEAFF
DNA: TGTGCCAGCAGTGACAGGGGGGGCCTGAACACTGAAGCTTTCTTT

size: NA
D: NA
J: TRBJ2-5
V: TRBV21-1
CDR3: CASRDTFPRYQETQYF
DNA: TGTGCCAGCCGGGACACCTTCCCGAGGTACCAAGAGACCCAGTACTTC

size: NA
D: NA
J: TRBJ2-1
V: TRBV29-1
CDR3: CSVRDNSYNEQFF
DNA: TGCAGCGTTCGGGACAACTCCTACAATGAGCAGTTCTTC

size: NA
D: TRBD2
J: TRBJ2-3
V: TRBV19
CDR3: CASSIRLLAGNTDTQYF
DNA: TGTGCCAGTAGTATACGGTTACTAGCGGGGAACACAGATACGCAGTATTTT

size: NA
D: TRBD1
J: TRBJ1-2
V: TRBV4-1
CDR3: CASSREVVGQTNGYTF
DNA: TGCGCCAGCAGCCGCGAGGTAGTGGGACAGACCAATGGCTACACCTTC

size: NA
D: NA
J: TRBJ1-1
V: TRBV4-2
CDR3: CASSQSSSGYMNTEAFF
DNA: TGTGCCAGCAGCCAAAGTTCAAGCGGCTACATGAACACTGAAGCTTTCTTT